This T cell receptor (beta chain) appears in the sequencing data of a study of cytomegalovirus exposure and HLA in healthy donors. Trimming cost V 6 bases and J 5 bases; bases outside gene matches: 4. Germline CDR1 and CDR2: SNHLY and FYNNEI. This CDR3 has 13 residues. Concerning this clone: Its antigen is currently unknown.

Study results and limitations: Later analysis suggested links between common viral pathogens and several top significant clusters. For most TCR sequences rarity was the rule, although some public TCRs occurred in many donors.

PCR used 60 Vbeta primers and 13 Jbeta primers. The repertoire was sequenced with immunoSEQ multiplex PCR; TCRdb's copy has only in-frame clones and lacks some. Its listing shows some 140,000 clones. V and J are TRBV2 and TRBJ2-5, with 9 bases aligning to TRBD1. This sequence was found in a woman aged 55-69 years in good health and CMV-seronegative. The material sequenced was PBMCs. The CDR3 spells CASSGQGRETQYF. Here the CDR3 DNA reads TGTGCCAGCAGCGGACAGGGGCGGGAGACCCAGTACTTC.